These 23 T cell receptor beta chains share one sample of origin, sequenced in a study of Graves' ophthalmopathy and Graves' hyperthyroidism. Amplified material comprised TCR beta CDR3 regions derived from RNA transcripts. HTBI primers primed a first-round RT-PCR, and a second-round multiplex PCR followed. TCRdb reprocessed the multiplex PCR reads with MiXCR, giving one entry per CDR3 protein. Of around 340,000 distinct CDR3 sequences in the sample, about 17% were seen once. Source material: peripheral blood. Receptors were obtained from an adult man with Graves' ophthalmopathy.

The V call is TRBV27, the J call TRBJ2-7; 8 nucleotides match TRBD2. V was pared by 4 bases and J by 3 bases, with 11 bases of the junction left unmatched. Germline values: CDR1 MNHEY, CDR2 SMNVEV (reference sequence). There are 16 residues in the CDR3. DNA of the CDR3: TGTGCCAGCAGTTCCGACGGGGGGGGCGTCTACTACGAGCAGTACTTC. Protein product: CASSSDGGGVYYEQYF.

This clonotype has a count of ten or more. V gene TRBV12-3 or TRBV12-4 combines with J gene TRBJ2-5, with 9 bases identical to TRBD2. CDR3 length: 16 amino acids. Trimming removed 1 base from V and 4 bases from J; junction bases left unmatched: 7. The CDR3: CASSLGSSGKGETQYF. As DNA, the CDR3 is TGTGCCAGCAGTTTAGGTTCTAGCGGGAAGGGAGAGACCCAGTACTTC.

This clonotype was observed a handful of times. The junction differs from germline at one of its ends, possibly a read error. The V gene is TRBV6-9, the J gene TRBJ2-6; 8 bases align to TRBD1. Germline V gene data show CDR1 as MNHGY and CDR2 as SVAAGI. CDR3 length equals 17 residues. The CDR3 DNA reads TGTGCCAGCACTTCGGACAGGGAAGACACTGGGGCCAACGTCCTGAATTTC. Protein sequence: CASTSDREDTGANVLNF.

The V call is TRBV6-1, the J call TRBJ2-2, with D possibly being TRBD1 (6 bases). The length of the CDR3 is 14 residues. With 11 bases removed from V and 0 bases from J, the gap between germline ends came to 13 bases. CDR1 is MNHNS and CDR2 is SASEGT in the germline V gene. Here the CDR3 reads CASRRDTNTGELFF. CDR3 DNA: TGTGCCTCTCGCCGGGACACGAACACCGGGGAGCTGTTTTTT.

This clonotype appeared many times. The chain employs TRBV6-1 and TRBJ1-5; TRBD1 aligns across 10 bases. The CDR3 runs 15 residues. With 6 bases clipped from V and 5 bases from J, the junction kept 7 bases outside the gene matches. Germline V gene data show CDR1 as MNHNS and CDR2 as SASEGT. Written as DNA, the CDR3 is TGTGCCAGCAGCCTCGGACAGGGGGTCCATCAGCCCCAGCATTTT. This encodes CASSLGQGVHQPQHF.

With regard to this clonotype: Germline is not matched at one junction end, which may reflect a read error. The J gene is TRBJ1-1, the V gene TRBV6-5; D perhaps matches TRBD1 (5 bases). CDR1 is MNHEY, CDR2 SVGAGI, per germline. The CDR3 has 14 amino acids. CDR3 protein: CASRYGVRATEVFF. CDR3 DNA: TGTGCCAGCAGGTACGGGGTCAGGGCCACTGAAGTTTTCTTT.

This clonotype has ten or more counts. V gene TRBV5-1 combines with J gene TRBJ2-7; D unresolved. The CDR3 runs to 13 residues. V was cut by 2 bases and J by 0 bases, with 6 bases left in between. From germline, CDR1 is SGHRS and CDR2 YFSETQ. The CDR3 here is CASSFDGSYEQYF. CDR3 DNA: TGCGCCAGCAGCTTCGACGGCTCCTACGAGCAGTACTTC.

The table lists this clonotype with many counts. The V gene is TRBV30, the J gene TRBJ1-6; 7 bases align to TRBD1. Germline CDR1 reads GTSNPN; CDR2 reads SVGIG (reference sequence). The CDR3 covers 14 residues. The junction had 2 bases not matched to a gene; V was cut back by 1 base and J by 5 bases. The CDR3 protein is CAWSAGQDNSPLHF. CDR3 DNA sequence: TGTGCCTGGAGTGCCGGACAGGATAATTCACCCCTCCACTTT.

This clonotype was observed many times. The chain uses TRBV30 and TRBJ1-5, with TRBD1 as a possible D gene (5 bases). This CDR3 has 15 residues. V gave up 0 bases and J gave up 0 bases, with 9 bases separating them. Per the germline V gene, CDR1 is GTSNPN and CDR2 is SVGIG (reference sequence). CDR3 bases: TGTGCCTGGAGTGTAGGGGACTATAGCAATCAGCCCCAGCATTTT. This encodes CAWSVGDYSNQPQHF.

Ten or more counts support this clonotype. J is TRBJ2-7 and V is TRBV7-9; D may be TRBD1 (6 bases). This CDR3 spans 14 amino acids. V lost 1 base and J 3 bases, leaving 10 bases between the germline ends. Germline values: CDR1 SEHNR, CDR2 FQNEAQ (reference sequence). This CDR3 reads CASSLVGTYYEQYF. The CDR3 DNA is TGTGCCAGCAGCTTAGTAGGGACATACTACGAGCAGTACTTC.

This clonotype was seen ten or more times. Written as DNA, the CDR3 is TGTGCCAGCAGTTTAGGTGGCGGCGGGGGTGGACAAGAGACCCAGTACTTC. It yields the protein CASSLGGGGGGQETQYF. This chain uses TRBV27 with TRBJ2-5; 7 bases agree with TRBD2. This CDR3 region has 17 residues. J gave up 2 bases and V 2 bases, and 11 bases lay outside the gene matches. Germline V gives CDR1 MNHEY, CDR2 SMNVEV (reference sequence).

This clonotype has ten or more counts. The rearrangement uses TRBV6-5 and TRBJ2-7; 12 bases are a match to TRBD2. CDR3 length equals 15 residues. Looked up from germline, CDR1 is MNHEY and CDR2 is SVGAGI. V gave up 8 bases and J gave up 4 bases; unmatched junction bases: 9. CDR3 DNA sequence: TGTGCCAGCGAGCGGCTAGCGGGGGGGGGATACGAGCAGTACTTC. Encoded protein: CASERLAGGGYEQYF.

This clonotype was picked up many times. The rearrangement uses TRBV2 and TRBJ2-7; TRBD2 might be the D (5 bases). This CDR3 has 15 residues. The V end was cut by 4 bases, the J end by 1 base, with 14 bases between. The V gene's germline CDR1 is SNHLY and CDR2 FYNNEI. The CDR3 sequence: CASSAVRSGSYEQYF. In DNA, the CDR3 is TGTGCCAGCAGTGCAGTCCGGTCGGGATCCTACGAGCAGTACTTC.

In this sample, this clonotype turned up many times. J is TRBJ2-7 and V is TRBV6-5; TRBD1 matches at 10 bases. CDR1 is MNHEY and CDR2 is SVGAGI in the germline V gene. The CDR3 is 15 residues long. V gave up 5 bases and J gave up 3 bases; unmatched junction bases: 7. The chain's CDR3 is CASSNRDRGGYEQYF. Written as DNA, the CDR3 is TGTGCCAGCAGTAACCGGGACAGGGGAGGCTACGAGCAGTACTTC.

V usage is TRBV15 and J usage is TRBJ1-2, with 9 bases fitting TRBD1. Germline assignment: CDR1 LNHNV and CDR2 YYDKDF (reference sequence). The CDR3 covers 16 residues. J was trimmed by 3 bases and V by 3 bases; bases with no gene match: 8. CDR3 nucleotides: TGTGCCACCAGCAGGATCGACCGGGACAGGGACTATGGCTACACCTTC. Translating gives CATSRIDRDRDYGYTF.

This clonotype was detected ten times or more. The chain has TRBV4-2 and TRBJ2-7, with 12 bases aligning to TRBD2. Trimming took 3 bases from V and 3 from J; bases not matched to a gene: 3. Germline V gene data show CDR1 as LGHNA and CDR2 as YNFKEQ. The CDR3 totals 15 residues. The DNA for the CDR3 is TGTGCCAGCAGCCAGACTAGCGGGAGACTCTACGAGCAGTACTTC. This encodes CASSQTSGRLYEQYF.

This clonotype was recorded at least ten times. V and J are TRBV4-2 and TRBJ1-1; 8 positions agree with TRBD1. From germline, CDR1 is LGHNA and CDR2 YNFKEQ. This CDR3 comprises 14 residues. V was clipped by 4 bases and J by 1 base; unmatched bases: 2. The CDR3 protein is CASSRGQENTEAFF. CDR3 nucleotide sequence: TGTGCCAGCAGCCGGGGACAGGAGAACACTGAAGCTTTCTTT.

At least ten counts were recorded for this clonotype. CDR3 sequence (DNA): TGTGCCAGCAGGCATGATGGCTACACCTTC. Translation gives CASRHDGYTF. This chain links TRBV12-3 or TRBV12-4 with TRBJ1-2; D remains ambiguous. The ends were cut back, 6 bases at V and 6 bases at J, with 5 bases in the middle. The CDR3 consists of 10 residues.

This clonotype was counted many times. This chain joins TRBV6-5 and TRBJ1-1; 9 bases agree with TRBD1. Germline CDR1 MNHEY, CDR2 SVGAGI. CDR3 length equals 13 residues. V lost 7 bases, J lost 8 bases, and 8 bases stayed unmatched. This chain's CDR3 is CASTHPGTGEAFF. The DNA for the CDR3 is TGTGCCAGCACCCATCCCGGGACAGGGGAAGCTTTCTTT.

In the case of this clonotype: One end of the junction is discordant with germline, which a read error may explain. The rearrangement uses TRBV6-1 and TRBJ1-2; unclear D gene. The CDR3 length is 12 residues. Germline V gives CDR1 MNHNS, CDR2 SASEGT. CDR3 in amino acids: CASNEQNYGYIF. Written as DNA, the CDR3 is TGTGCCAGCAATGAACAGAACTATGGCTACATCTTC.

This clonotype was detected ten times or more. The rearrangement uses TRBV6-5 and TRBJ1-1; D gene ambiguous. The germline V gene encodes CDR1 MNHEY and CDR2 SVGAGI. V lost 2 bases to trimming and J lost 3 bases, with 10 bases between them. This CDR3 contains 14 residues. Here the CDR3 reads CASSYGGPDTEAFF. The CDR3 nucleotides are TGTGCCAGCAGTTACGGCGGCCCGGACACTGAAGCTTTCTTT.

The sample holds many counts of this clonotype. V gene TRBV30 combines with J gene TRBJ2-7; TRBD1 matches at 10 bases. With V trimmed by 7 bases and J by 6 bases, 9 bases remained unmatched. Germline lookup yields CDR1 GTSNPN and CDR2 SVGIG (reference sequence). This CDR3 comprises 13 residues. For the CDR3, the DNA is TGTGCCTCGTACAAGGGACAGGGGAGCGAGCAGTACTTC. Its translation is CASYKGQGSEQYF.

Ten or more counts support this clonotype. The V and J genes are TRBV10-3 and TRBJ2-5; tentative D call: TRBD1 (5 bases). Trimming took 3 bases from V and 2 from J, leaving 10 bases between them. The CDR3 has 14 residues. Germline V lookup: CDR1 ENHRY, CDR2 SYGVKD. DNA for the CDR3: TGTGCCATCAGTGACCCGCGACAGCAAGAGACCCAGTACTTC. It encodes CAISDPRQQETQYF.